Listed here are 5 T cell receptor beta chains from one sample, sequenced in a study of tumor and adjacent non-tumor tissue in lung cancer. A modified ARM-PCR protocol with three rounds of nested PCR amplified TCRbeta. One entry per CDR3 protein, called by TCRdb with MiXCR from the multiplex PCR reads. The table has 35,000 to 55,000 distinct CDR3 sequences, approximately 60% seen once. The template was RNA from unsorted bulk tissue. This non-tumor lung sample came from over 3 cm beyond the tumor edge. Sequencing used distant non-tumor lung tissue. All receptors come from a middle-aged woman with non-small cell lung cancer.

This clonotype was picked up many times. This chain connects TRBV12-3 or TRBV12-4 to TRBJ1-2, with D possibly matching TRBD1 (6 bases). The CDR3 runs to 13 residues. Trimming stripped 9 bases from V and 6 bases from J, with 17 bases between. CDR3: CARSGGCSHGYTF. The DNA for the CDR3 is TGTGCCAGGTCGGGGGGCTGCTCACATGGCTACACCTTC.

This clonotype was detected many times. In DNA form, the CDR3 reads TGTGCCAGCAGCCAAGATCCCCCGGCGGGGTTGGGTAATTCACCCCTCCACTTT. Translation: CASSQDPPAGLGNSPLHF. The rearrangement uses TRBV4-2 and TRBJ1-6; D is unclear. CDR3 length: 18 amino acids. Germline lookup yields CDR1 LGHNA and CDR2 YNFKEQ. Deletions cut 0 bases from V and 6 bases from J, with 18 bases between.

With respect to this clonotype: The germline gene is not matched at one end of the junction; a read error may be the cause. As DNA, the CDR3 is TGTGCCAGTAGCTGGTCAAACTTCTCTGGGGCCAACGTCCTGACTTTC. It translates to CASSWSNFSGANVLTF. The chain recombines TRBV11-2 with TRBJ2-6; D gene unclear. Germline CDR1 reads SGHAT; CDR2 reads FQNNGV. The CDR3 totals 16 residues.

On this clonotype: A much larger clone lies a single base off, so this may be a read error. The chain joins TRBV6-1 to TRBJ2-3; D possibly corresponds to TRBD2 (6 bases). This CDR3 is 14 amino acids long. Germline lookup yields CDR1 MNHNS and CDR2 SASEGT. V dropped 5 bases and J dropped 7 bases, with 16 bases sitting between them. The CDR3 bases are TGTGCCAGCAGTCCAGCGGGTTACAGTTATACGCAGTATTTT. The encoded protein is CASSPAGYSYTQYF.

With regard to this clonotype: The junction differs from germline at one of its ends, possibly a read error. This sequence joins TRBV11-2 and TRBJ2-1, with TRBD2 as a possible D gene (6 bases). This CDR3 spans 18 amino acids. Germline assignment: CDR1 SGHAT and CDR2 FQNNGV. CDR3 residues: CASSLVLWLGRGLNEQFF. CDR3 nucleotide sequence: TGTGCCAGTAGCTTAGTCCTCTGGTTGGGGCGGGGCCTGAATGAGCAGTTCTTC. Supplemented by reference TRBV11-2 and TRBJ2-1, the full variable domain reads EAGVAQSPRYKIIEKRQSVAFWCNPISGHATLYWYQQILGQGPKLLIQFQNNGVVDDSQLPKDRFSAERLKGVDSTLKIQPAKLEDSAVYLCASSLVLWLGRGLNEQFFGPGTRLTVL.